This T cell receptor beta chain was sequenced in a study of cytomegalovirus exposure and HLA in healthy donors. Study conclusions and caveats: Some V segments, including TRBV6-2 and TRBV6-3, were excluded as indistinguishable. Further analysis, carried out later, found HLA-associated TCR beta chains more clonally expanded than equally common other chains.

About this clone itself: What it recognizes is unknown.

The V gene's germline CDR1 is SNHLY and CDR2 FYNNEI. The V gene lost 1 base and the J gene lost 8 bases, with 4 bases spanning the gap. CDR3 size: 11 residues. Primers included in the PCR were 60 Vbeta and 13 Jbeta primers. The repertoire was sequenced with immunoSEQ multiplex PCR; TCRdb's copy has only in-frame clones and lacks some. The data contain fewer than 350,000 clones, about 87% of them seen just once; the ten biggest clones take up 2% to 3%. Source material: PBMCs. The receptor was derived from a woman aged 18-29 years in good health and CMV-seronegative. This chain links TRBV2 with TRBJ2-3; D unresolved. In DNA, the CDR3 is TGTGCCAGCAGTGAAGTAATTACGCAGTATTTT. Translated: CASSEVITQYF.